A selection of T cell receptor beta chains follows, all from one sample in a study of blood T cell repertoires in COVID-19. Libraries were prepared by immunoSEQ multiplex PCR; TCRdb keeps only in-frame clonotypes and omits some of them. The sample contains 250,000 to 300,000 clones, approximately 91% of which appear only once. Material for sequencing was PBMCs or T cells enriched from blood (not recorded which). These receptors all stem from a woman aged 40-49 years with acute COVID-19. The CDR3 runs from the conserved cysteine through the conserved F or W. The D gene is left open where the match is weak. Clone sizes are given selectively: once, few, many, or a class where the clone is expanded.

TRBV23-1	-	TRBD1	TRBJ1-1	CASSQSISRGDRGPWGTEAFF	TGCGCCAGCAGTCAATCAATCTCTCGCGGGGACAGGGGGCCTTGGGGCACTGAAGCTTTCTTT
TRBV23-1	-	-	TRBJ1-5	CASSLREGGPQHF	TGCGCCAGCAGTCTTCGAGAGGGAGGGCCCCAGCATTTT
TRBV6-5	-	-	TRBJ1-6	CASRQQGRDNSPLHF	TGTGCCAGCAGACAACAGGGTCGAGATAATTCACCCCTCCACTTT
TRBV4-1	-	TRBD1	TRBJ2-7	CASSLDRGYEQYF	TGCGCCAGCAGCCTAGACAGGGGCTACGAGCAGTACTTC
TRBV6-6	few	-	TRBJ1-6	CASSHPTGPADNSPLHF	TGTGCCAGCAGTCACCCAACAGGGCCTGCGGATAATTCACCCCTCCACTTT
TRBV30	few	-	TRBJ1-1	CAWMGSLEAFF	TGTGCCTGGATGGGCAGTCTAGAAGCTTTCTTT
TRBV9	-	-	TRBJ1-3	CASSVGQSTISGNTIYF	TGTGCCAGCAGCGTAGGACAGTCAACTATCTCTGGAAACACCATATATTTT
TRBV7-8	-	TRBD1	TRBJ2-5	CASSSNRGRMAQYF	TGTGCCAGCAGCTCCAACAGGGGGCGGATGGCCCAGTACTTC
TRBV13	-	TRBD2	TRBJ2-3	CATLKRGATDTQYF	TGTGCCACACTAAAGCGGGGGGCCACAGATACGCAGTATTTT
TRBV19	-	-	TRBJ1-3	CASSIMGASGNTIYF	TGTGCCAGTAGTATTATGGGGGCCTCTGGAAACACCATATATTTT
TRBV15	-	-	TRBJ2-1	CATSRGQGLLQEQFF	TGTGCCACCAGCAGAGGTCAGGGCCTTCTCCAAGAGCAGTTCTTC
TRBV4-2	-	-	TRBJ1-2	CASSQVQGSNDGYTF	TGTGCCAGCAGCCAAGTACAGGGTAGTAACGATGGCTACACCTTC
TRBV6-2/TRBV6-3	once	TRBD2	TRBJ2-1	CASIPSGRAVNEQFF	TGTGCCAGCATCCCTAGCGGGAGGGCCGTCAATGAGCAGTTCTTC
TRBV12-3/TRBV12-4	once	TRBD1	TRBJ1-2	CASSLWDRDGYTF	TGTGCCAGCAGTTTATGGGACAGGGATGGCTACACCTTC
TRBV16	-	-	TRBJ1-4	CASSPQSGTGRDF	TGTGCCAGCAGCCCCCAGAGCGGCACAGGGAGGGATTTT
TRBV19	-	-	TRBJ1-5	CASSWARRRQDSNQPQHF	TGTGCCAGTAGTTGGGCCCGACGCCGGCAGGATAGCAATCAGCCCCAGCATTTT
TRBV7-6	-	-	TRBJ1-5	CASSPLGRDSNQPQHF	TGTGCCAGCAGCCCCCTTGGACGGGATAGCAATCAGCCCCAGCATTTT
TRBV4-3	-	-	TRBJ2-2	CASSQGSGAGELFF	TGCGCCAGCAGCCAAGGTTCGGGAGCCGGGGAGCTGTTTTTT
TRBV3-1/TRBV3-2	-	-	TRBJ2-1	CASSHRGAQFF	TGTGCCAGCAGCCACCGGGGGGCGCAGTTCTTC
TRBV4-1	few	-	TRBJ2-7	CASSQEPRSYEQYF	TGCGCCAGCAGCCAAGAACCGCGTTCCTACGAGCAGTACTTC
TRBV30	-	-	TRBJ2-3	CAWIPGQGDTQYF	TGTGCCTGGATACCAGGTCAAGGAGATACGCAGTATTTT
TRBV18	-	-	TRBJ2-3	CASSPRKRLGTDTQYF	TGTGCCAGCTCACCGAGGAAGCGGCTTGGCACAGATACGCAGTATTTT
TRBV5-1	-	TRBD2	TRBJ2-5	CASSPSGGYQETQYF	TGCGCCAGCAGCCCTAGCGGGGGGTACCAAGAGACCCAGTACTTC
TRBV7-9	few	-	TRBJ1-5	CASSQSGEGGNQPQHF	TGTGCCAGCAGCCAAAGCGGGGAAGGGGGCAATCAGCCCCAGCATTTT
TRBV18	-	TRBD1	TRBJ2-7	CASSRQGNTYEQYF	TGTGCCAGCTCACGACAGGGGAATACCTACGAGCAGTACTTC
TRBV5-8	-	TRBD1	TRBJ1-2	CASSLGSGQGASGYTF	TGTGCCAGCAGCTTGGGGTCTGGACAGGGGGCGAGTGGCTACACCTTC
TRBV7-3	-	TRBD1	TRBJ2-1	CASSLGQGAYEQFF	TGTGCCAGCAGCTTAGGACAGGGGGCCTATGAGCAGTTCTTC
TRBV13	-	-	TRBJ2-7	CASSKLTRETYEQYF	TGTGCCAGCAGCAAACTAACCAGGGAAACTTACGAGCAGTACTTC
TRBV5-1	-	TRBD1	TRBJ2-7	CASSLETGSSYEQYF	TGCGCCAGCAGCTTGGAGACAGGGAGCTCCTACGAGCAGTACTTC
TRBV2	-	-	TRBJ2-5	CASSESGAQETQYF	TGTGCCAGCAGTGAATCAGGGGCACAAGAGACCCAGTACTTC
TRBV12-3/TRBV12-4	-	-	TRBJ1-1	CASSFGGGTEAFF	TGTGCCAGCAGTTTCGGGGGGGGCACTGAAGCTTTCTTT
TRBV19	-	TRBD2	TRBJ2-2	CASSIPGLAGANTGELFF	TGTGCCAGTAGTATCCCCGGACTAGCGGGGGCCAACACCGGGGAGCTGTTTTTT
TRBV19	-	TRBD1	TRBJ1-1	CASSMGTGGAYTEAFF	TGTGCCAGTAGTATGGGGACAGGGGGCGCATACACTGAAGCTTTCTTT
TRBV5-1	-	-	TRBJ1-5	CASSLDGVNQPQHF	TGCGCCAGCAGCTTGGACGGGGTAAATCAGCCCCAGCATTTT
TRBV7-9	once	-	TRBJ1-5	CASSLAGSGNQPQHF	TGTGCCAGCAGCTTAGCTGGGAGCGGCAATCAGCCCCAGCATTTT
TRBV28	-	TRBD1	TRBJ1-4	CASNIRGTGAEKLFF	TGTGCCAGTAATATCCGCGGGACAGGGGCTGAAAAACTGTTTTTT
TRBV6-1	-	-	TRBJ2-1	CASSAAQGSSVHEQFF	TGTGCCAGCAGTGCCGCACAGGGTTCTTCGGTGCATGAGCAGTTCTTC
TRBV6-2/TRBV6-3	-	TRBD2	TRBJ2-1	CASSYLVGTSGRDEQFF	TGTGCCAGCAGTTACCTCGTTGGGACTAGCGGGAGGGATGAGCAGTTCTTC
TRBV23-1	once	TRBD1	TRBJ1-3	CASSQHGTGESGNTIYF	TGCGCCAGCAGTCAACATGGGACAGGGGAGTCTGGAAACACCATATATTTT
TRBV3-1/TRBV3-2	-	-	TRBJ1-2	CASSHLPDPGGYTF	TGTGCCAGCAGCCACCTCCCCGATCCGGGTGGCTACACCTTC
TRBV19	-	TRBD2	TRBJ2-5	CASSSVLAGSETQYF	TGTGCCAGTAGCTCAGTACTAGCGGGGTCTGAGACCCAGTACTTC
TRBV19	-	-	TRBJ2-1	CASSSQLYNEQFF	TGTGCCAGTAGTTCACAGCTATACAATGAGCAGTTCTTC
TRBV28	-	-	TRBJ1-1	CASSSGGGGSNTEAFF	TGTGCCAGCAGTTCTGGGGGCGGCGGATCGAACACTGAAGCTTTCTTT
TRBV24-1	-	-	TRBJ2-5	CATSDFREETQYF	TGTGCCACCAGTGATTTTCGGGAGGAGACCCAGTACTTC
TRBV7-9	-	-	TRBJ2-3	CASSLVRGITDTQYF	TGTGCCAGCAGCTTAGTTAGAGGGATCACAGATACGCAGTATTTT
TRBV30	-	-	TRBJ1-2	CAWSPGTKSYGYTF	TGTGCCTGGAGTCCCGGGACAAAAAGCTATGGCTACACCTTC
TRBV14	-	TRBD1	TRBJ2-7	CASSQTGTGHYEQYF	TGTGCCAGCAGCCAAACAGGGACAGGGCACTACGAGCAGTACTTC
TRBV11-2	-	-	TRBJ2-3	CASSLLGADTQYF	TGTGCCAGCAGCTTATTAGGGGCAGATACGCAGTATTTT
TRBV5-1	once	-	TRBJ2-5	CASSLDGLGYQETQYF	TGCGCCAGCAGCTTGGATGGGTTGGGCTACCAAGAGACCCAGTACTTC
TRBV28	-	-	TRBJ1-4	CASTPGIREKLFF	TGTGCCAGCACCCCCGGGATCCGGGAAAAACTGTTTTTT
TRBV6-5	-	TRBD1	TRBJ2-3	CASSSPRQGAQTQYF	TGTGCCAGCAGTTCCCCGCGACAGGGGGCGCAGACGCAGTATTTT
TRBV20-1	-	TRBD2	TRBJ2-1	CSASIRSGSSYNEQFF	TGCAGTGCTAGTATCCGGAGCGGGAGTTCCTACAATGAGCAGTTCTTC
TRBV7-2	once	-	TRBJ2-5	CASSLVAVQETQYF	TGTGCCAGCAGCTTAGTTGCAGTTCAAGAGACCCAGTACTTC
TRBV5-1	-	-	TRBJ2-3	CASSLAGVGGDTQYF	TGCGCCAGCAGCTTGGCAGGGGTAGGTGGAGATACGCAGTATTTT
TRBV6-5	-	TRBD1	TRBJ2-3	CASSYGTGSHTDTQYF	TGTGCCAGCAGTTACGGGACAGGGAGTCACACAGATACGCAGTATTTT